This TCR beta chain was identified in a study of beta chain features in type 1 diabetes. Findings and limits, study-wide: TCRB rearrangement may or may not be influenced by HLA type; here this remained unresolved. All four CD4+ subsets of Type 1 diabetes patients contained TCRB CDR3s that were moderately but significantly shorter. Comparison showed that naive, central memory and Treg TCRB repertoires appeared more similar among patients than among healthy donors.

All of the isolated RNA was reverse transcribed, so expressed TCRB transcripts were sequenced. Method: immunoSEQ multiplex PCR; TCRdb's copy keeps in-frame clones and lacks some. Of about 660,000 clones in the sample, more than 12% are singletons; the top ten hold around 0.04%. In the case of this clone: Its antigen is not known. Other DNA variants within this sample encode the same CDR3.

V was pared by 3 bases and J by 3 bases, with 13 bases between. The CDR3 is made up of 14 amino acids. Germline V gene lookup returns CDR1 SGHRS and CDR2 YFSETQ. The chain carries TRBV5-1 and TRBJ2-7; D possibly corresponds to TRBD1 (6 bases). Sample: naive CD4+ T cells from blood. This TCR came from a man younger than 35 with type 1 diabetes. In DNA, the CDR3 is TGCGCCAGCAGCTCCGGGACACCCAGCTACGAGCAGTACTTC. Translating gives CASSSGTPSYEQYF.